A single sample is the source of the 31 T cell receptor beta chains below, sequenced in a study of blood T cell repertoires in COVID-19. Measured with immunoSEQ multiplex PCR; TCRdb has only the in-frame clones, and not every one. The sample records about 240,000 clones, 86% being singletons. Sequenced material: peripheral blood. Receptors were obtained from a man in his 60s with acute or convalescent COVID-19.

This clone was seen only a few times. The rearrangement joins TRBV5-6 to TRBJ2-2; possible D gene TRBD2, 6 bases. Germline CDR1 reads SGHDT; CDR2 reads YYEEEE. This CDR3 is 14 amino acids long. Between the trimmed V and J ends, which lost 2 bases and 2 bases, there was a span of 7 bases. The CDR3 is CASSFGSNTGELFF. The DNA for the CDR3 is TGTGCCAGCAGCTTCGGGAGTAACACCGGGGAGCTGTTTTTT. Full variable domain (missing parts from reference TRBV5-6 and TRBJ2-2): DAGVTQSPTHLIKTRGQQVTLRCSPKSGHDTVSWYQQALGQGPQFIFQYYEEEERQRGNFPDRFSGHQFPNYSSELNVNALLLGDSALYLCASSFGSNTGELFFGEGSRLTVL.

The chain uses TRBV9 and TRBJ1-1, with D perhaps matching TRBD1 (6 bases). There are 14 residues in the CDR3. The V end lost 5 bases, the J end lost 5 bases, and 16 bases lay between the germline ends. CDR1 and CDR2 (germline): SGDLS, YYNGEE. The CDR3 DNA follows: TGTGCCAGCAGTTTCAAACCAGGGGAAACTGAAGCTTTCTTT. It encodes CASSFKPGETEAFF. The full variable domain, in which reference TRBV9 and TRBJ1-1 provide the parts outside the CDR3, is DSGVTQTPKHLITATGQRVTLRCSPRSGDLSVYWYQQSLDQGLQFLIQYYNGEERAKGNILERFSAQQFPDLHSELNLSSLELGDSALYFCASSFKPGETEAFFGQGTRLTVV.

The J gene is TRBJ1-5, the V gene TRBV19; D gene unclear. V lost 0 bases to trimming and J lost 6 bases, with 12 bases between them. The V gene's germline CDR1 is LNHDA and CDR2 SQIVND (reference sequence). The CDR3 covers 15 residues. The CDR3 DNA sequence: TGTGCCAGTAGTATAGAGGACTCCCGAAGTCAGCCCCAGCATTTT. Residues: CASSIEDSRSQPQHF. Filled out from reference TRBV19 and TRBJ1-5, the complete variable domain reads DGGITQSPKYLFRKEGQNVTLSCEQNLNHDAMYWYRQDPGQGLRLIYYSQIVNDFQKGDIAEGYSVSREKKESFPLTVTSAQKNPTAFYLCASSIEDSRSQPQHFGDGTRLSIL.

J is TRBJ2-7 and V is TRBV23-1; TRBD1 agrees at 8 bases. TRBV23-1 has ORF status, its function being uncertain. The CDR3 is 17 residues long. Trimming cost V 3 bases and J 3 bases; bases outside gene matches: 13. CDR3 region: CASSHPEKQGDIYEQYF. DNA of the CDR3: TGCGCCAGCAGTCATCCCGAAAAACAGGGGGATATCTACGAGCAGTACTTC.

This clone showed up just once. The chain's CDR3 is CASSLAGLAGTDTQYF. The CDR3 bases are TGCGCCAGCAGCTTGGCCGGGCTAGCGGGCACAGATACGCAGTATTTT. The rearrangement links TRBV5-1 to TRBJ2-3; 7 nucleotides agree with TRBD2. The germline V gene has CDR1 SGHRS and CDR2 YFSETQ. This CDR3 comprises 16 residues. V gave up 0 bases and J gave up 1 base; unmatched junction bases: 5.

The rearrangement links TRBV13 to TRBJ2-7; tentatively, D is TRBD2 (6 bases). The CDR3 covers 15 residues. CDR1 is PRHDT and CDR2 is FYEKMQ in the germline V gene (reference sequence). V gave up 5 bases and J gave up 0 bases, with 14 bases separating them. CDR3 sequence: CASSRRDGVSYEQYF. DNA for the CDR3: TGTGCCAGCAGCCGGAGGGATGGCGTCTCCTACGAGCAGTACTTC.

Comment on this clone: The same CDR3 arises from other DNA sequences in this sample as well. CDR3: CASSPGQSSYEQYF. The CDR3 nucleotides read TGTGCCAGCTCACCGGGACAGAGCTCCTACGAGCAGTACTTC. This chain connects TRBV18 to TRBJ2-7, with 7 positions matching TRBD1. V lost 3 bases and J lost 0; bases outside the gene matches: 2. Per the germline V gene, CDR1 is KGHSH and CDR2 is LQKENI. CDR3 length equals 14 residues.

The chain couples TRBV28 to TRBJ2-1, with 11 bases aligning to TRBD2. The CDR3 has 16 residues. Looked up from germline, CDR1 is MDHEN and CDR2 is SYDVKM. V lost 1 base to trimming and J lost 8 bases; unmatched junction nucleotides: 7. CDR3 residues: CASSLLLAGVGDEQFF. Here the CDR3 DNA reads TGTGCCAGCAGTTTATTACTAGCGGGAGTAGGGGATGAGCAGTTCTTC. Looking up the rest from reference TRBV28 and TRBJ2-1 gives the full variable domain: DVKVTQSSRYLVKRTGEKVFLECVQDMDHENMFWYRQDPGLGLRLIYFSYDVKMKEKGDIPEGYSVSREKKERFSLILESASTNQTSMYLCASSLLLAGVGDEQFFGPGTRLTVL.

The chain links TRBV7-2 to TRBJ2-7; 12 nucleotides line up with TRBD1. This CDR3 region has 16 residues. V shed 1 base and J 4 bases; nucleotides not matched to a gene: 5. Germline CDR1 and CDR2: SGHTA and FQGNSA. The CDR3 bases are TGTGCCAGCAGCTTAGTGGGGACAGGGGGCGATTACGAGCAGTACTTC. It translates to CASSLVGTGGDYEQYF. The full variable domain, completed using reference TRBV7-2 and TRBJ2-7, is GAGVSQSPSNKVTEKGKDVELRCDPISGHTALYWYRQSLGQGLEFLIYFQGNSAPDKSGLPSDRFSAERTGGSVSTLTIQRTQQEDSAVYLCASSLVGTGGDYEQYFGPGTRLTVT.

This clone was counted a single time. The chain carries TRBV5-8 and TRBJ1-6; no clear D. Germline loops: CDR1 SGHTS, CDR2 YDEGEE. The CDR3 runs to 14 residues. Trimming left V 6 bases short and J 6 bases short, with 13 bases between. CDR3 in DNA: TGTGCCAGCACCCGATGGGCCTCTAATTCACCCCTCCACTTT. Its translation is CASTRWASNSPLHF.

The chain links TRBV19 to TRBJ1-6; tentatively, D is TRBD1 (5 bases). Germline V gene lookup returns CDR1 LNHDA and CDR2 SQIVND (reference sequence). The CDR3 has 18 amino acids. V dropped 5 bases and J dropped 0 bases, with 17 bases sitting between them. In DNA form, the CDR3 reads TGTGCCAGTAGTCTGGGGACCCTCGGGAGCTCCTATAATTCACCCCTCCACTTT. It codes for CASSLGTLGSSYNSPLHF.

The chain is built from TRBV24-1 and TRBJ1-5; TRBD1 agrees at 7 bases. The ends lost 3 bases at V and 6 bases at J; junction bases unmatched: 4. The CDR3 has 14 residues. Germline values: CDR1 KGHDR, CDR2 SFDVKD. The CDR3 reads CATSDITGVQPQHF. The CDR3 DNA reads TGTGCCACCAGTGATATCACAGGGGTTCAGCCCCAGCATTTT.

This clone showed up just once. The chain links TRBV19 to TRBJ2-3; 11 bases match TRBD1. Trimming removed 6 bases from V and 3 bases from J; junction bases left unmatched: 11. The CDR3 spans 17 residues. The germline V gene encodes CDR1 LNHDA and CDR2 SQIVND (reference sequence). The CDR3 reads CASSNLAGTGGTDTQYF. As DNA, the CDR3 is TGTGCCAGTAGCAATCTCGCCGGGACAGGGGGGACAGATACGCAGTATTTT.

V and J are TRBV5-4 and TRBJ2-3; 9 bases fit TRBD2. V was clipped by 4 bases and J by 1 base; unmatched bases: 13. The CDR3 has 18 residues. Germline values: CDR1 SGHNT, CDR2 YYREEE (reference sequence). The CDR3 loop is CASSHPNIAGAGTDTQYF. CDR3 sequence (DNA): TGTGCCAGCAGCCACCCGAACATAGCGGGAGCGGGCACAGATACGCAGTATTTT.

This clone was detected once. This chain links TRBV6-6 with TRBJ2-3; D might be TRBD1 (6 bases). Germline-derived CDR1 and CDR2 are MNHNY and SVGAGI (reference sequence). CDR3 length equals 15 residues. Trimming took off 5 bases at V and 4 bases at J, with 16 bases between the two ends. CDR3 sequence: CASSDQGSGADTQYF. The CDR3 nucleotides read TGTGCCAGCAGTGACCAGGGGAGTGGCGCAGATACGCAGTATTTT.

This sequence joins TRBV5-4 and TRBJ2-5; D remains unclear. Germline CDR1 and CDR2: SGHNT and YYREEE (reference sequence). The CDR3 spans 13 residues. V was trimmed by 5 bases and J by 5 bases, leaving 13 bases between them. In DNA form, the CDR3 reads TGTGCCAGCAGTCCCGTCCTAGGTGAGACCCAGTACTTC. Its translation: CASSPVLGETQYF.

The V and J genes are TRBV19 and TRBJ2-7; 7 bases agree with TRBD1. CDR1 LNHDA and CDR2 SQIVND come from the germline V gene (reference sequence). J gave up 2 bases and V 10 bases, and 14 bases lay outside the gene matches. The CDR3 extends over 15 amino acids. As DNA, the CDR3 is TGTGCCACCGGGACAGTTACTACGCCACCCTACGAGCAGTACTTC. Amino acid sequence: CATGTVTTPPYEQYF.

This clone was seen a handful of times. The rearrangement links TRBV12-3 or TRBV12-4 to TRBJ1-2; no definite D call. The CDR3 consists of 12 residues. The V gene lost 7 bases and the J gene lost 7 bases, with 13 bases spanning the gap. CDR3 DNA sequence: TGTGCCAGCACTAAGGTGGAGTCTGGCTACACCTTC. This sequence encodes CASTKVESGYTF.

This chain connects TRBV6-5 to TRBJ2-3; TRBD2 is a possible D gene (6 bases). There are 11 residues in the CDR3. V gave up 6 bases and J gave up 14 bases, with 15 bases separating them. Germline V gene lookup returns CDR1 MNHEY and CDR2 SVGAGI. Here the CDR3 reads CASSAGLGGYF. In DNA form, the CDR3 reads TGTGCCAGCAGCGCGGGACTGGGGGGGTATTTT.

The CDR3 DNA is TGTGCCAGCAGCTTAGAGAGACTAGCTCCGGAGCAGTTCTTC. It translates to CASSLERLAPEQFF. The chain is built from TRBV11-2 and TRBJ2-1; 7 bases align to TRBD2. Germline values: CDR1 SGHAT, CDR2 FQNNGV. The CDR3 loop spans 14 amino acids. The V segment lost 0 bases and the J segment 10 bases; nucleotides outside the gene matches: 6.

The J gene is TRBJ1-3, the V gene TRBV5-1, with D unresolved. V lost 0 bases and J 0 bases, leaving 7 bases between the germline ends. The length of the CDR3 is 15 residues. Germline V gene lookup returns CDR1 SGHRS and CDR2 YFSETQ. Here the CDR3 DNA reads TGCGCCAGCAGCTTGGACGGGTCCTCTGGAAACACCATATATTTT. It is translated as CASSLDGSSGNTIYF. The full variable domain, with the rest looked up from reference TRBV5-1 and TRBJ1-3, is KAGVTQTPRYLIKTRGQQVTLSCSPISGHRSVSWYQQTPGQGLQFLFEYFSETQRNKGNFPGRFSGRQFSNSRSEMNVSTLELGDSALYLCASSLDGSSGNTIYFGEGSWLTVV.

The gene calls are TRBV10-3 and TRBJ1-4; no firm D call. The V end was cut by 8 bases, the J end by 6 bases, with 16 bases between. The CDR3 sequence is 14 residues long. Germline loops: CDR1 ENHRY, CDR2 SYGVKD. The CDR3 is CAIGSEGGDEKLFF. The CDR3 coding sequence is TGTGCCATCGGATCTGAAGGAGGCGATGAAAAACTGTTTTTT.

The chain employs TRBV3-1 (or the pseudogene TRBV3-2) and TRBJ2-3; D remains unclear. The V end lost 2 bases, the J end lost 0 bases, and 9 bases lay between the germline ends. The CDR3 has 15 amino acids. Per germline, CDR1 LGHDT and CDR2 YNNKEL (reference sequence). CDR3 DNA: TGTGCCAGCAGCCAACATACCACAAGCACAGATACGCAGTATTTT. This sequence encodes CASSQHTTSTDTQYF.

This chain links TRBV28 with TRBJ1-5, with D possibly being TRBD1 (5 bases). CDR1 is MDHEN and CDR2 is SYDVKM in the germline V gene. The CDR3 consists of 15 residues. V was shortened by 7 bases and J by 1 base, with 14 bases between the two germline ends. DNA of the CDR3: TGTGCCAGCACCATCTTGCGGGGGAGCAATCAGCCCCAGCATTTT. It is translated as CASTILRGSNQPQHF.

In its sample, this clone was seen a few times. The chain combines TRBV19 with TRBJ1-5; D perhaps matches TRBD1 (5 bases). This CDR3 spans 15 amino acids. Germline V gene lookup returns CDR1 LNHDA and CDR2 SQIVND (reference sequence). The V end lost 0 bases, the J end lost 5 bases, and 11 bases lay between the germline ends. The CDR3 nucleotides are TGTGCCAGTAGTATAGAGCCAGGGAGGTATCAGCCCCAGCATTTT. Translation gives CASSIEPGRYQPQHF. Looking up the rest from reference TRBV19 and TRBJ1-5 gives the full variable domain: DGGITQSPKYLFRKEGQNVTLSCEQNLNHDAMYWYRQDPGQGLRLIYYSQIVNDFQKGDIAEGYSVSREKKESFPLTVTSAQKNPTAFYLCASSIEPGRYQPQHFGDGTRLSIL.

This clone was recorded a few times. The chain employs TRBV7-2 and TRBJ2-7, with 8 bases aligning to TRBD2. This CDR3 has 15 residues. V shed 3 bases and J 2 bases; nucleotides not matched to a gene: 6. CDR1 is SGHTA and CDR2 is FQGNSA in the germline V gene. CDR3 protein: CASSLGTRGAYEQYF. In nucleotides, the CDR3 is TGTGCCAGCAGCTTGGGGACTAGGGGTGCCTACGAGCAGTACTTC.

The chain joins TRBV5-6 to TRBJ1-4; D may be TRBD1 (6 bases). The V end was cut by 8 bases, the J end by 3 bases, with 17 bases between. Germline CDR1 reads SGHDT; CDR2 reads YYEEEE. CDR3 length: 15 residues. The CDR3: CASSGKGVANEKLFF. CDR3 nucleotides: TGTGCCAGTTCGGGGAAGGGGGTAGCTAATGAAAAACTGTTTTTT.

A single count supports this clone. The chain employs TRBV19 and TRBJ1-1, with a weak D call TRBD1 (6 bases). CDR3 length equals 13 residues. Germline V lookup: CDR1 LNHDA, CDR2 SQIVND (reference sequence). Trimming removed 5 bases from V and 1 base from J, with 8 bases in between. The CDR3 DNA is TGTGCCAGTAGTCGGACAGCGAACACTGAAGCTTTCTTT. This translates into CASSRTANTEAFF. Based on the CDR3 plus reference TRBV19 and TRBJ1-1, the full variable domain is DGGITQSPKYLFRKEGQNVTLSCEQNLNHDAMYWYRQDPGQGLRLIYYSQIVNDFQKGDIAEGYSVSREKKESFPLTVTSAQKNPTAFYLCASSRTANTEAFFGQGTRLTVV.

The CDR3 DNA sequence: TGTGCCAGCAGCTCCCGGGACTTGCGATACAATGAGCAGTTCTTC. Translation: CASSSRDLRYNEQFF. V and J are TRBV7-9 and TRBJ2-1, with D possibly TRBD2 on 6 matching bases. V was cut by 4 bases and J by 4 bases, with 14 bases left in between. Germline V CDR1 and CDR2: SEHNR, FQNEAQ (reference sequence). The CDR3 has 15 amino acids.

This sequence joins TRBV7-6 and TRBJ2-2; D not certain. The CDR3 has 13 amino acids. Per germline, CDR1 SGHVS and CDR2 FNYEAQ. Trimming took 5 bases from V and 7 from J, leaving 11 bases between them. The CDR3 sequence is CASSMSTGGELFF. In DNA form, the CDR3 reads TGTGCCAGCAGCATGAGTACGGGCGGGGAGCTGTTTTTT.

The V and J genes are TRBV29-1 and TRBJ1-1, with 10 positions matching TRBD1. CDR3 length: 14 residues. V dropped 6 bases and J dropped 4; count of bases not matched to a gene: 8. Germline V gives CDR1 SQVTM, CDR2 ANQGSEA. The CDR3 region has the DNA TGCAGCGTGGGGGACAGGGGATACGGCACTGAAGCTTTCTTT. This codes for CSVGDRGYGTEAFF.